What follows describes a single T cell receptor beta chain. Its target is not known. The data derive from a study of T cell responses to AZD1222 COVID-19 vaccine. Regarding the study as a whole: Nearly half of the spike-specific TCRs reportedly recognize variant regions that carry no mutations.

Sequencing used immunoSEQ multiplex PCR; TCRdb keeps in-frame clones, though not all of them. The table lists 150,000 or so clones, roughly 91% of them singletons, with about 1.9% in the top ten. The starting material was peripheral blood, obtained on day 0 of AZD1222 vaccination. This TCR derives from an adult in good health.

The CDR3 region has the DNA TGTGCCAGCAGCGTAGTGGCAGACGCTAACTATGGCTACACCTTC. It specifies CASSVVADANYGYTF. The V and J genes are TRBV9 and TRBJ1-2; D gene uncertain. The ends were cut back, 0 bases at V and 0 bases at J, with 9 bases in the middle. This CDR3 has 15 amino acids. The germline gives CDR1 SGDLS, CDR2 YYNGEE.